This TCR beta chain is from a study of blood T cell repertoires in COVID-19. Study information: Donors in the United States, Italy and Spain gave samples during acute or convalescent COVID-19.

As processed by the authors: Reference gene primer amplification gave estimated nucleated cell counts. The table came from immunoSEQ multiplex PCR; TCRdb's copy has only in-frame clones and leaves some out. Clonal size and the V and J genes are those of that table, whereas D and trimming came from the DNA. The sample records roughly 290,000 clones, around 91% being singletons. Recruits, aged about 18 to 95 years, lived in 25 or so US areas. Cohorts were assigned according to the clinical history that participants reported. Source material: PBMCs or T cells enriched from blood (not recorded which). This clonotype originated in a young woman with acute COVID-19.

The chain's CDR3 is CASSEAQGWAEAFF. CDR3 in DNA: TGTGCCAGCAGTGAAGCACAGGGCTGGGCTGAAGCTTTCTTT. The chain joins TRBV2 to TRBJ1-1, with D tentatively TRBD1 (6 bases). Germline CDR1 and CDR2: SNHLY and FYNNEI. The CDR3 extends over 14 amino acids. With 0 bases removed from V and 6 bases from J, the gap between germline ends came to 11 bases.